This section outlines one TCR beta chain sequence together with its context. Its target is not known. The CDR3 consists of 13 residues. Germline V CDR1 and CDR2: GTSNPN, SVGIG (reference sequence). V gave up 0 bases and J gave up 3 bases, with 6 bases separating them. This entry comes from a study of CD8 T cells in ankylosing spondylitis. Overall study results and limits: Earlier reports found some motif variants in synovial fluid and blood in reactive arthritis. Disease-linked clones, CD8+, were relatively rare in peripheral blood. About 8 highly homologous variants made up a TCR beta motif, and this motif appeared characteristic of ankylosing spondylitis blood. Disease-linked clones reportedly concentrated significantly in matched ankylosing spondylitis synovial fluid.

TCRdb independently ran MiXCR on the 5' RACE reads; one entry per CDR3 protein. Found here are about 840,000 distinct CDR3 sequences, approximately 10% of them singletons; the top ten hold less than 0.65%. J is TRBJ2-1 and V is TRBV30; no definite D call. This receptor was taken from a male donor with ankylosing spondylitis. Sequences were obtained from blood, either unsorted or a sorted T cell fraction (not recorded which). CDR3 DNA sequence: TGTGCCTGGAGTGTGTCAGTCTACAATGAGCAGTTCTTC. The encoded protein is CAWSVSVYNEQFF.